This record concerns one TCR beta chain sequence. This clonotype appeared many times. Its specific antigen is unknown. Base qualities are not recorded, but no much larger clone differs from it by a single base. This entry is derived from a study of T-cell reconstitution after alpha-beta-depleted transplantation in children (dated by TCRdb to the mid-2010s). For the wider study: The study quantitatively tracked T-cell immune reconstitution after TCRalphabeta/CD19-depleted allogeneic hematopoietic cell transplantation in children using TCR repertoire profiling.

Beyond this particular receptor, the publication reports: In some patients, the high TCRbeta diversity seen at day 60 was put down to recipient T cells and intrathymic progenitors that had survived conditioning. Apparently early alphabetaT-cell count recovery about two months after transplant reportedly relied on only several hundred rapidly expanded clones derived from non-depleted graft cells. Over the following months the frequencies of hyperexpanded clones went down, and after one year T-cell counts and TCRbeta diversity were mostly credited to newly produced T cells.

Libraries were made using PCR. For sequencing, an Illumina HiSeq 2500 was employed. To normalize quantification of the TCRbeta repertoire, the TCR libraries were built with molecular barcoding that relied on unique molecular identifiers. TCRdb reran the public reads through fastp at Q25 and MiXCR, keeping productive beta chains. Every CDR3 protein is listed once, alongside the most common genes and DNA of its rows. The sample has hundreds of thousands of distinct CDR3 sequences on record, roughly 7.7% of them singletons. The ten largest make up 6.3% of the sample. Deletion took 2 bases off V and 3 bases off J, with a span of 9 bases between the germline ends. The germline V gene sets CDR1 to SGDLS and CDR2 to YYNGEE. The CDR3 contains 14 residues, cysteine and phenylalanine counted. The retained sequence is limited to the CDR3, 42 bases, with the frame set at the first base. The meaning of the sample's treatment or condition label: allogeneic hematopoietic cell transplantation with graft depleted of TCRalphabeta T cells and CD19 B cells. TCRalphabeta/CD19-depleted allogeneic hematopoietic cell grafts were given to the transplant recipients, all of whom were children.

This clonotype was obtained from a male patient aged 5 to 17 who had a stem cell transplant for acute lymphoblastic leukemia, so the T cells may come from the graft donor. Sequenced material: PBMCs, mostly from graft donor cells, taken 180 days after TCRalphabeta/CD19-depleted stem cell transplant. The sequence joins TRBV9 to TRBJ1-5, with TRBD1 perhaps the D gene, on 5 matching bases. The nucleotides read TGTGCCAGCAGCGTTACAGGTGTCAATCAGCCCCAGCATTTT. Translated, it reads CASSVTGVNQPQHF.